This T cell receptor (beta chain) was captured by sequencing in a study of T cells in Graves' hyperthyroidism and ophthalmopathy. The source material, RNA transcripts, was used to amplify TCR beta CDR3 regions. Researchers ran a first-round RT-PCR on the TCR CDR3 using the HTBI primer set. TCRdb re-analysed the multiplex PCR reads in MiXCR, keeping a single row per CDR3 protein. The sample carries some 580,000 distinct CDR3 sequences, roughly a sixth recorded once. Clinical symptoms, serum thyroxine and TRAb, thyroid ultrasound and orbital computed tomography were used for the diagnoses. The clonotype was recovered from a woman aged 40 to 50 with Graves' ophthalmopathy. What was sequenced was blood.

CDR3 region: CASSDGTPGLYSTDTQYF. CDR3 in DNA: TGTGCCAGCAGCGACGGGACCCCCGGGTTGTATAGCACAGATACGCAGTATTTT. The genes are TRBV11-2 and TRBJ2-3; D might be TRBD1 or TRBD2, each matching 5 bases. The V gene's germline CDR1 is SGHAT and CDR2 FQNNGV. Trimming cost V 5 bases and J 0 bases, with 21 bases left between them. The CDR3 runs 18 residues. Using reference TRBV11-2 and TRBJ2-3 for the parts outside the CDR3, the full variable domain is EAGVAQSPRYKIIEKRQSVAFWCNPISGHATLYWYQQILGQGPKLLIQFQNNGVVDDSQLPKDRFSAERLKGVDSTLKIQPAKLEDSAVYLCASSDGTPGLYSTDTQYFGPGTRLTVL.